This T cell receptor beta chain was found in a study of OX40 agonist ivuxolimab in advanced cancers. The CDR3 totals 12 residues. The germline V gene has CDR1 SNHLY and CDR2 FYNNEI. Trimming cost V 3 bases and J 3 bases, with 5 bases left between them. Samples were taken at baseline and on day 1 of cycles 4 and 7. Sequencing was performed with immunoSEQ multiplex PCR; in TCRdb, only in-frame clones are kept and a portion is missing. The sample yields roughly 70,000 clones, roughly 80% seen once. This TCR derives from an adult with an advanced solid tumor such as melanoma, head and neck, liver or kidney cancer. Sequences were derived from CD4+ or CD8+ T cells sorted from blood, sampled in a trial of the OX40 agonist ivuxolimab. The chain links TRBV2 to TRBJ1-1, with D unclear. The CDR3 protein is CASSEAYTEAFF. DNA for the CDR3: TGTGCCAGCAGTGAGGCCTACACTGAAGCTTTCTTT.